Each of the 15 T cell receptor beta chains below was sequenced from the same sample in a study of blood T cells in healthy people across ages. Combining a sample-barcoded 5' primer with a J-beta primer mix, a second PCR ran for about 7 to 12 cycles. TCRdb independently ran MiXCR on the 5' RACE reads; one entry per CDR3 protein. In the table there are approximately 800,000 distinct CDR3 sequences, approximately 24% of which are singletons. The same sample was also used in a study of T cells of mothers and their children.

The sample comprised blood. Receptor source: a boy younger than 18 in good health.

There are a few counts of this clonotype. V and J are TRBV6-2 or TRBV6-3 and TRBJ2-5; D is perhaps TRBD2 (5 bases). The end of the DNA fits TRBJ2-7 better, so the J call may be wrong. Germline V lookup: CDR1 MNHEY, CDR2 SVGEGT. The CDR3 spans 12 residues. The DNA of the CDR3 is TGTGCCACCGAAGGGAGACTCTACGAGCAGTACTTC. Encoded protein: CATEGRLYEQYF.

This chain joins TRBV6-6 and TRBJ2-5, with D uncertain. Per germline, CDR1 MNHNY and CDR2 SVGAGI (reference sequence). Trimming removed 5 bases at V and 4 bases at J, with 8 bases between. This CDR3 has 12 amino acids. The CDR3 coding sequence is TGTGCCAGCAGTACAGATGTAGAGACCCAGTACTTC. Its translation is CASSTDVETQYF.

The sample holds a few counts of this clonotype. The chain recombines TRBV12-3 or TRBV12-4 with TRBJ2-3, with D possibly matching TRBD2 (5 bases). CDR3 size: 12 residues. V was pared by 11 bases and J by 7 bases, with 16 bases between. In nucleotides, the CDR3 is TGTGCCGGCAACCCTGGAGGATATACGCAGTATTTT. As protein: CAGNPGGYTQYF.

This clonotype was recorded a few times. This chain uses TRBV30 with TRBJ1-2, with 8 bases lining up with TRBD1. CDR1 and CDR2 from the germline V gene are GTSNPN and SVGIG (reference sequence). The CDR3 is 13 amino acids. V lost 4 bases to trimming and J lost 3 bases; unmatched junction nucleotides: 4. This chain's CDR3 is CAWNGQGYYGYTF. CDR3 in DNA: TGTGCCTGGAATGGACAGGGTTACTATGGCTACACCTTC.

As DNA, the CDR3 is TGTGCCAGCAGTCTCTCGACCCTGAAAGAGACCCAGTACTTC. Its translation is CASSLSTLKETQYF. V is TRBV12-3 or TRBV12-4 and J is TRBJ2-5; the D is unclear. The CDR3 is 14 amino acids. Trimming left V 5 bases short and J 3 bases short, with 13 bases between.

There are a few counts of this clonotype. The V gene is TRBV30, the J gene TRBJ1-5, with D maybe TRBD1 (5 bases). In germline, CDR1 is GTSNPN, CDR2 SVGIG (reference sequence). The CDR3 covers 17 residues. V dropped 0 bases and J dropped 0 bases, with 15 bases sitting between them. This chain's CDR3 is CAWSVRRTTNSNQPQHF. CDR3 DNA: TGTGCCTGGAGTGTACGAAGGACAACTAATAGCAATCAGCCCCAGCATTTT.

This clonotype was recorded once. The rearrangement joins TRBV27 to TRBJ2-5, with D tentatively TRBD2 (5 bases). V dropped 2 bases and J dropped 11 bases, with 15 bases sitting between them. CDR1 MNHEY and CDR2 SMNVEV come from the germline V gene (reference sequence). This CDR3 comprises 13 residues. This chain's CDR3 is CASSLAGGYKQYF. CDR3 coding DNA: TGTGCCAGCAGTTTAGCCGGAGGCTACAAGCAGTACTTC.

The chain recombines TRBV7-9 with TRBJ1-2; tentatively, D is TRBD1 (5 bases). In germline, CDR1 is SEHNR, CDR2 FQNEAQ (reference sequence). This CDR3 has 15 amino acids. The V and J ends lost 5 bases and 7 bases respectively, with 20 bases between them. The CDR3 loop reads CASSLYLLGEGGYTF. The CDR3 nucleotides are TGTGCCAGCAGCCTATATTTGCTGGGGGAAGGTGGCTACACCTTC.

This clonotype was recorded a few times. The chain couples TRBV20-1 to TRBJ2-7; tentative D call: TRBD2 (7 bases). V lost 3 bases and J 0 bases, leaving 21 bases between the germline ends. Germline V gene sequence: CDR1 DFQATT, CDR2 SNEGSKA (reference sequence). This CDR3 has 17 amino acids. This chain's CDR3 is CSASRPLGGGSSYEQYF. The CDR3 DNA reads TGCAGTGCTAGTAGACCCCTAGGGGGAGGGAGCTCCTACGAGCAGTACTTC.

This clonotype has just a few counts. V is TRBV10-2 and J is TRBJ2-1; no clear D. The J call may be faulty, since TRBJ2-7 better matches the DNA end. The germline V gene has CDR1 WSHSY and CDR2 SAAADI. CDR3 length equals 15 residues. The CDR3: CASSELSSASYEQYF. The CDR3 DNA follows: TGCGCCAGCAGTGAGCTTTCCTCCGCCTCCTACGAGCAGTACTTC.

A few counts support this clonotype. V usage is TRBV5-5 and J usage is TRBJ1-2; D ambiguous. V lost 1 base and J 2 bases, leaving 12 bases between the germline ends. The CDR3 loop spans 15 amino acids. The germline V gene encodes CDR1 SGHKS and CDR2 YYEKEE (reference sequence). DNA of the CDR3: TGTGCCAGCAGCTTGAAACAGAGTCAAAACTATGGCTACACCTTC. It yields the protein CASSLKQSQNYGYTF.

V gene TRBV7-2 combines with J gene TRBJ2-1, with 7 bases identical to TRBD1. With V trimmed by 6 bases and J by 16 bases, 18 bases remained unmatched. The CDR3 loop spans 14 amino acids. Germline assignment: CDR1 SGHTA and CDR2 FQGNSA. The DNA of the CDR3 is TGTGCCAGCAGGCCCCAGGGAGACAGGGAAAAAAATTTCTTC. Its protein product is CASRPQGDREKNFF.

The CDR3 DNA sequence: TGCAGTGCTAGAGACGGGCAAAATGAGCAGTTCTTC. It translates to CSARDGQNEQFF. The V gene is TRBV20-1, the J gene TRBJ2-5; D unclear. With the DNA end fitting TRBJ2-1 better, the J assignment may be wrong. CDR1 and CDR2 from the germline V gene are DFQATT and SNEGSKA (reference sequence). The CDR3 totals 12 residues.

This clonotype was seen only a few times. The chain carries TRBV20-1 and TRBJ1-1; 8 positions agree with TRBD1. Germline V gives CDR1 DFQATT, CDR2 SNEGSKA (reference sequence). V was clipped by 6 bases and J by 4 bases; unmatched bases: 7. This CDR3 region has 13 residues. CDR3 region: CSAPGGVGTEAFF. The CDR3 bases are TGCAGTGCACCAGGGGGCGTTGGCACTGAAGCTTTCTTT.

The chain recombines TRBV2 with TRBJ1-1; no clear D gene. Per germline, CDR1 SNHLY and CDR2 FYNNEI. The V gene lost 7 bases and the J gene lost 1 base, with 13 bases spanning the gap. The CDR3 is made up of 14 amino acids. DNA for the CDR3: TGTGCCAGCATGAGTGGAGCCGGGAACACTGAAGCTTTCTTT. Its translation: CASMSGAGNTEAFF.